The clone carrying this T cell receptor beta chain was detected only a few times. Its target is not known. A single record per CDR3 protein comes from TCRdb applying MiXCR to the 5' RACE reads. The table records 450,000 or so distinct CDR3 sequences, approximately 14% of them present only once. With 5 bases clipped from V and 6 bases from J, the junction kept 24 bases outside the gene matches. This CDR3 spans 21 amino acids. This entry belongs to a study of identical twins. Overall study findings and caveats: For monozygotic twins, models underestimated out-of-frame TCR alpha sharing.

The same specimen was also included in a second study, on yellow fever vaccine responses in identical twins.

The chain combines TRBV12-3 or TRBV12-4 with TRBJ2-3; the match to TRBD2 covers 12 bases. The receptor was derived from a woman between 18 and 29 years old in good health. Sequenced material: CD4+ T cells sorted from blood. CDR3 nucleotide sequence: TGTGCCAGCAGTCTAACCCCCCCGGGGGGACTAGCGGGCCTTCAAAGGGATACGCAGTATTTT. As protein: CASSLTPPGGLAGLQRDTQYF.